What follows describes a single T cell receptor beta chain. The antigen is unknown. Distinct nucleotide sequences in the sample also encode this CDR3. Between the trimmed V and J ends, which lost 3 bases and 1 base, there was a span of 6 bases. The CDR3 contains 13 residues. Looked up from germline, CDR1 is MRHNA and CDR2 is SNTAGT. Repertoires were generated with immunoSEQ multiplex PCR, while TCRdb's copy carries only in-frame clones and drops some. The sample holds 82,000 or so clones; around nine tenths are singletons and the top ten take around 4.9%. The data were taken from a study of T cell responses to AZD1222 COVID-19 vaccine. Study conclusions and caveats: Possibly, clonal diversity was underestimated; donors were largely white British and included more females.

V and J are TRBV6-4 and TRBJ1-1; D remains ambiguous. The sequences come from peripheral blood, collected on day 0 of AZD1222 vaccination. This clonotype originated in an adult in good health. Here the CDR3 DNA reads TGTGCCAGCAGTGAGGGCAGGAACACTGAAGCTTTCTTT. It codes for CASSEGRNTEAFF.